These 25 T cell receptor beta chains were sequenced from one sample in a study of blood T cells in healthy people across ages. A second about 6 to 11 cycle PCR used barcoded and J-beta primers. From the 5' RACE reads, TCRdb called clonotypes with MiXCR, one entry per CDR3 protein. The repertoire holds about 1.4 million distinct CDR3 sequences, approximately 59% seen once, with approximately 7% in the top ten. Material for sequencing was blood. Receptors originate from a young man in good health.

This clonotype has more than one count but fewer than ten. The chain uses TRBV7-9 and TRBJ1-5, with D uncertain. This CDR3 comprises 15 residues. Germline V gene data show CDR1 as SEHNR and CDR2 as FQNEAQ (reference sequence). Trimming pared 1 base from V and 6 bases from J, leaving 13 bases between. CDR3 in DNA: TGTGCCAGCAGCTTAGGGTCTGGCAGGCGTCAGCCCCAGCATTTT. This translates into CASSLGSGRRQPQHF. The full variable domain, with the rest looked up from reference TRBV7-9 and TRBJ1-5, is DTGVSQNPRHKITKRGQNVTFRCDPISEHNRLYWYRQTLGQGPEFLTYFQNEAQLEKSRLLSDRFSAERPKGSFSTLEIQRTEQGDSAMYLCASSLGSGRRQPQHFGDGTRLSIL.

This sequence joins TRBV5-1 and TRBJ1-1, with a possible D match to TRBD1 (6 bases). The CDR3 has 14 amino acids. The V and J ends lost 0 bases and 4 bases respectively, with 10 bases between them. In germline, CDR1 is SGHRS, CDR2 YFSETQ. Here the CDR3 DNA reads TGCGCCAGCAGCTTGGCCTCGGGGGCCACTGAAGCTTTCTTT. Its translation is CASSLASGATEAFF.

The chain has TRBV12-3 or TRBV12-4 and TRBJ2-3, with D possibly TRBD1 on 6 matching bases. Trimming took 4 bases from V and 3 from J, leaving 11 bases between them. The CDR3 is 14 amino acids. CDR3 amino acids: CASSSYTGTDTQYF. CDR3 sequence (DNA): TGTGCCAGCAGTTCTTATACAGGGACAGATACGCAGTATTTT.

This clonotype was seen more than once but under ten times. CDR3 nucleotides: TGCGCCAGCAGCCAAGACGGGACAGCGATTCCCGAGCAGTACTTC. This translates into CASSQDGTAIPEQYF. The chain is built from TRBV4-3 and TRBJ2-4; 7 bases agree with TRBD1. The tail of the sequence fits TRBJ2-7 better, so the J call may be wrong. Germline V lookup: CDR1 LGHNA, CDR2 YSLEER. The CDR3 spans 15 residues.

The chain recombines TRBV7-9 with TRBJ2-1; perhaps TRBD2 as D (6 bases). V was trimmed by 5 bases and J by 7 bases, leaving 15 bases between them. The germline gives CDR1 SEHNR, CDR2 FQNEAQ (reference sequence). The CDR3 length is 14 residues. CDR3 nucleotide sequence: TGTGCCAGCAGCCCCCGGGACTTAGTAAATGAGCAGTTCTTC. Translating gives CASSPRDLVNEQFF.

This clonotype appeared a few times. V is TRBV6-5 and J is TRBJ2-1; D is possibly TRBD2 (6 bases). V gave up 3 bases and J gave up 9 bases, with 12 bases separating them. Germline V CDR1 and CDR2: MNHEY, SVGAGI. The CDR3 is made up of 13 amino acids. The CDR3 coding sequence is TGTGCCAGCAGTTATAAAGTCGGGAGTGAGCAGTTCTTC. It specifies CASSYKVGSEQFF.

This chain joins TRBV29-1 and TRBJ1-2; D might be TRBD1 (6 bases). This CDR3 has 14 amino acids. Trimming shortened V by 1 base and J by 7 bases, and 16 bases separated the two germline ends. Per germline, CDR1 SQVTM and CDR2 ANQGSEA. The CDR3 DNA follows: TGCAGCGTTGAAGTAGTGACAGGAGAAGGTGGCTACACCTTC. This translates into CSVEVVTGEGGYTF.

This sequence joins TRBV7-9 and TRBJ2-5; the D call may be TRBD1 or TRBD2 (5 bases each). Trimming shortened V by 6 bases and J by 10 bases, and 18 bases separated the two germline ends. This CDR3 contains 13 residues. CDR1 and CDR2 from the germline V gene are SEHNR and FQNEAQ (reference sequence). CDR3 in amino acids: CASRHGTSDDQYF. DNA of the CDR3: TGTGCCAGCAGACATGGGACGTCGGATGACCAGTACTTC.

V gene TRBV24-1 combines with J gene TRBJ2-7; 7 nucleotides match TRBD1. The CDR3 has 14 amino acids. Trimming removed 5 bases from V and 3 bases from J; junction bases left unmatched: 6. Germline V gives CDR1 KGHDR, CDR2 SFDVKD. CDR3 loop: CATSGPGQLYEQYF. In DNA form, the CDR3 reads TGTGCCACCAGTGGCCCGGGACAGCTCTACGAGCAGTACTTC.

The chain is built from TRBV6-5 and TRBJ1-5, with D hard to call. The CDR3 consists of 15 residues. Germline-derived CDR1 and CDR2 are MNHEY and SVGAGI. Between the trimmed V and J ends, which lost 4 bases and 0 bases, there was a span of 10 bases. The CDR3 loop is CASSSSVYSNQPQHF. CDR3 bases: TGTGCCAGCAGTTCCTCGGTCTATAGCAATCAGCCCCAGCATTTT.

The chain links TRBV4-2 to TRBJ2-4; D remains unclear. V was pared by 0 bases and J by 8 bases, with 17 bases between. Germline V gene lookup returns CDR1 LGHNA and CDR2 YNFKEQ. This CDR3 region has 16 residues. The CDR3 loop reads CASSQDWRPQGYIQYF. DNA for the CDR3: TGTGCCAGCAGCCAAGATTGGAGACCCCAAGGGTACATTCAGTACTTC.

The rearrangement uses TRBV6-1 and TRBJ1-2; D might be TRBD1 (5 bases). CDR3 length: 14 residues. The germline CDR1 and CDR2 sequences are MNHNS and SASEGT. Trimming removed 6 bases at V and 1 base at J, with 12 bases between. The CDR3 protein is CASRREGSNYGYTF. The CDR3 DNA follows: TGTGCCAGCAGGAGGGAGGGGAGTAACTATGGCTACACCTTC.

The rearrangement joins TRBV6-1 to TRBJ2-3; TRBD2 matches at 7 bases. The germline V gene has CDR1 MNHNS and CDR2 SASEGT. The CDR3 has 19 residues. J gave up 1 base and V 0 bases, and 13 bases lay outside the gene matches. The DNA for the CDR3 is TGTGCCAGCAGTGAAGCAAGATGGCGGAGGGACTACCGCACAGATACGCAGTATTTT. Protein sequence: CASSEARWRRDYRTDTQYF.

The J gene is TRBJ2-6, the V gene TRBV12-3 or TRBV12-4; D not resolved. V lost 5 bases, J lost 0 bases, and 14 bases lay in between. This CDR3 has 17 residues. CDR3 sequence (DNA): TGTGCCAGCAGTCCAACTGACGGATACTCTGGGGCCAACGTCCTGACTTTC. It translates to CASSPTDGYSGANVLTF.

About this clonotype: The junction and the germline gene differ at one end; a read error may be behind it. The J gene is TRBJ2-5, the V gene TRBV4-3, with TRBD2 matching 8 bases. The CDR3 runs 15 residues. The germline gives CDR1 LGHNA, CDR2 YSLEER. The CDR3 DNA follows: TGCGCCGGCAGCCGAACGGGACTAGGAGGGGAGACCCAGTACTTC. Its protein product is CAGSRTGLGGETQYF.

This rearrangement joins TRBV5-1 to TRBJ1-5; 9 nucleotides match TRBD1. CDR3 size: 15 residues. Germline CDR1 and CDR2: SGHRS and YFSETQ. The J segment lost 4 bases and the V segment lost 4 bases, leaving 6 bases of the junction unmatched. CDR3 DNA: TGCGCCAGCAGCGATACAGGGGGCTCGAATCAGCCCCAGCATTTT. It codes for CASSDTGGSNQPQHF. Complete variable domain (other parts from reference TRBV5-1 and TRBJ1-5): KAGVTQTPRYLIKTRGQQVTLSCSPISGHRSVSWYQQTPGQGLQFLFEYFSETQRNKGNFPGRFSGRQFSNSRSEMNVSTLELGDSALYLCASSDTGGSNQPQHFGDGTRLSIL.

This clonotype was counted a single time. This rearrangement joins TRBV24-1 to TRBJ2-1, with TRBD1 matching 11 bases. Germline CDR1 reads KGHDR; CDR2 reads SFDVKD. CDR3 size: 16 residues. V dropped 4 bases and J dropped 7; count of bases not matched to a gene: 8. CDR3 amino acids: CATSDPGTGGWNEQFF. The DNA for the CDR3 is TGTGCCACCAGTGACCCTGGGACAGGGGGGTGGAATGAGCAGTTCTTC.

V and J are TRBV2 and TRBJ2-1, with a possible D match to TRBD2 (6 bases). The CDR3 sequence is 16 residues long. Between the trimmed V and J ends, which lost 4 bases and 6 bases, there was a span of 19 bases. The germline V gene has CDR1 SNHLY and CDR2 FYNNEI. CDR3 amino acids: CASSGRWDSPGNEQFF. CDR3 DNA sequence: TGTGCCAGCAGTGGCCGTTGGGACTCGCCTGGCAATGAGCAGTTCTTC.

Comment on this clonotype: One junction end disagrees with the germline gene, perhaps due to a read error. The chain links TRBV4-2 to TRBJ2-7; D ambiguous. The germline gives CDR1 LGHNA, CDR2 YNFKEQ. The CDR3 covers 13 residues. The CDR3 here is CASSQGGTYEQYF. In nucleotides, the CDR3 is TGCGCCAGCAGCCAAGGCGGAACCTACGAGCAGTACTTC.

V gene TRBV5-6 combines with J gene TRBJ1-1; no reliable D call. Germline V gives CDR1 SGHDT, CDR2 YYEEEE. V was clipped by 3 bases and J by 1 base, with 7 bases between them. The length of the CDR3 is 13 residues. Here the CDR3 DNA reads TGTGCCAGCAGCTGGACCAAGAACACTGAAGCTTTCTTT. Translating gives CASSWTKNTEAFF.

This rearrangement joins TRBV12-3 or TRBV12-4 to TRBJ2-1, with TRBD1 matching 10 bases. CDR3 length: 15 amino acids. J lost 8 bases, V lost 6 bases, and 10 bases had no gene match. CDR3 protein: CASRLVGQGNHEQFF. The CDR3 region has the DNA TGTGCCAGCAGACTTGTGGGACAGGGGAACCATGAGCAGTTCTTC.

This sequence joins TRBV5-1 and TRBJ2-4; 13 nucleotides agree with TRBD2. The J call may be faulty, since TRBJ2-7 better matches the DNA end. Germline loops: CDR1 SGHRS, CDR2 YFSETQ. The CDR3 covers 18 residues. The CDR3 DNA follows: TGCGCCAGCAGCTATACCACCGGGACTAGCGGGATAATCGACGAGCAGTACTTC. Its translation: CASSYTTGTSGIIDEQYF.

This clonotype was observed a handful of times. DNA for the CDR3: TGCGCCAGCAGCTCAACAGGGGCGCGGGAGCAGTACTTC. Translated, it gives CASSSTGAREQYF. The chain is built from TRBV5-1 and TRBJ2-4, with D possibly being TRBD1 or TRBD2 (7 bases each). V lost 3 bases to trimming and J lost 13 bases, with 17 bases between them. CDR3 length: 13 residues. Germline V gene lookup returns CDR1 SGHRS and CDR2 YFSETQ.

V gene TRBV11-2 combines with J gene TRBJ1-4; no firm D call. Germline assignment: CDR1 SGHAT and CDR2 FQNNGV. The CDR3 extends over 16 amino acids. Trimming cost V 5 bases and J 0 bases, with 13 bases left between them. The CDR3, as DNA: TGTGCCAGCAGCGACACGCCACAGACAACTAATGAAAAACTGTTTTTT. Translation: CASSDTPQTTNEKLFF.

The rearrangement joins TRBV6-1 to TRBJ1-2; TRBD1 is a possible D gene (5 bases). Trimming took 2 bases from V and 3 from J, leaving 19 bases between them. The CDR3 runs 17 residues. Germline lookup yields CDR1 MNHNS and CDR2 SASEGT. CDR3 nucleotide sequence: TGTGCCAGCAGTGAATGGAGCGTTGGGGGAGATGACTATGGCTACACCTTC. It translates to CASSEWSVGGDDYGYTF.